Only one count was recorded for the clone carrying this TCR beta chain. This CDR3 spans 17 amino acids. Germline V gene sequence: CDR1 MRHNA, CDR2 SNTAGT. V lost 0 bases, J lost 4 bases, and 7 bases stayed unmatched. In the original analysis: Counts of nucleated cells, estimated from reference gene primer amplification, were obtained. Method: immunoSEQ multiplex PCR; TCRdb's copy keeps in-frame clones and lacks some. That table gives V, J and clone size, and the DNA gave D and trimming. The sample has about 160,000 clones, roughly 73% seen once. These data come from a study of blood T cell repertoires in COVID-19.

Material for sequencing was peripheral blood. This receptor was taken from a man between 65 and 85 years old with acute or convalescent COVID-19. J is TRBJ2-1 and V is TRBV6-4; 9 bases are a match to TRBD2. The CDR3 loop is CASSDSPLAGKYNEQFF. The CDR3 DNA sequence: TGTGCCAGCAGTGACTCCCCCCTAGCGGGGAAATACAATGAGCAGTTCTTC.